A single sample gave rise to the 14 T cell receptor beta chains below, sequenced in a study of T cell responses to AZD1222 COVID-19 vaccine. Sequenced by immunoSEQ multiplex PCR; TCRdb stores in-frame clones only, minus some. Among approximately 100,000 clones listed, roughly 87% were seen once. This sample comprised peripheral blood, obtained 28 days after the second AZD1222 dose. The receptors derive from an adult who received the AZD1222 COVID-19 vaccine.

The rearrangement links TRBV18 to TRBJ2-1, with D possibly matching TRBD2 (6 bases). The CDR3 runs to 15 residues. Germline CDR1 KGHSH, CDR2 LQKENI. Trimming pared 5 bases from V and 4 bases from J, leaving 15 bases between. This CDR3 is CASSSAGTAYNEQFF. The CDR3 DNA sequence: TGTGCCAGCTCATCAGCCGGGACTGCTTACAATGAGCAGTTCTTC.

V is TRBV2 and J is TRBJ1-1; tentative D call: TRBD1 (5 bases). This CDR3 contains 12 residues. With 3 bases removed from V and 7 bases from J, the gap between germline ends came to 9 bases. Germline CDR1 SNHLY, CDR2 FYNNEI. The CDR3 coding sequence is TGTGCCAGCAGTGAGACAGCTTATGAAGCTTTCTTT. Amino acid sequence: CASSETAYEAFF.

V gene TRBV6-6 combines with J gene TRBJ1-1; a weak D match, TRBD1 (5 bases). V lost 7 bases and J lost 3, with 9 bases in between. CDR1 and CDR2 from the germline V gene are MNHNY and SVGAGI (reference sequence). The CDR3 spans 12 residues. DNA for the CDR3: TGTGCCAGCAAAGTAGGGGACACTGAAGCTTTCTTT. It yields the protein CASKVGDTEAFF.

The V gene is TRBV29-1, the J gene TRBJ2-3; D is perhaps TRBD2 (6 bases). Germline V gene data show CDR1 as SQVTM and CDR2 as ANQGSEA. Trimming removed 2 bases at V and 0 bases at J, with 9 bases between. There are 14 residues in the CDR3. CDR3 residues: CSVEKRVSTDTQYF. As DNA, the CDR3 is TGCAGCGTTGAAAAGCGGGTTAGCACAGATACGCAGTATTTT.

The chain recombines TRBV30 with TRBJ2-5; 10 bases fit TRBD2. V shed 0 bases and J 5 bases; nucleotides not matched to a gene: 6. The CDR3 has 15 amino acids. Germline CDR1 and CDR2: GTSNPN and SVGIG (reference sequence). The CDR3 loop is CAWSVSLAGVETQYF. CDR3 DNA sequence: TGTGCCTGGAGTGTAAGCCTAGCGGGAGTCGAGACCCAGTACTTC.

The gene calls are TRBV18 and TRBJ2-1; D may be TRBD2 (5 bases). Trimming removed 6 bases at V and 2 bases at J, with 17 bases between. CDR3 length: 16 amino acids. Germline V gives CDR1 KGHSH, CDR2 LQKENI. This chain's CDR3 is CASSPLLEGAYNEQFF. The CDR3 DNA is TGTGCCAGCTCTCCCCTTCTTGAGGGAGCCTACAATGAGCAGTTCTTC.

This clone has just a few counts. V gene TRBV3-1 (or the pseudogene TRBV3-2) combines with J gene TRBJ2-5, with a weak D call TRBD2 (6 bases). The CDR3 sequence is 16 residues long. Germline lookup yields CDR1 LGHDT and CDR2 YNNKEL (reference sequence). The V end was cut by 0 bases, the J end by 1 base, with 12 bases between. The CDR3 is CASSQDWREAQETQYF. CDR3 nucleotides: TGTGCCAGCAGCCAAGATTGGAGGGAGGCCCAAGAGACCCAGTACTTC.

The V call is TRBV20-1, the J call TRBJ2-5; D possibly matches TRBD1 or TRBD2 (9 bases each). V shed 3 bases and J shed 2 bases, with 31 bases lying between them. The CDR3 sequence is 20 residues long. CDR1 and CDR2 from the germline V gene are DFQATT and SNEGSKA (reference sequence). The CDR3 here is CSASPGQGLAGELGQETQYF. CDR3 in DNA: TGCAGTGCTAGTCCCGGACAGGGGTTAGCGGGAGAATTGGGGCAAGAGACCCAGTACTTC.

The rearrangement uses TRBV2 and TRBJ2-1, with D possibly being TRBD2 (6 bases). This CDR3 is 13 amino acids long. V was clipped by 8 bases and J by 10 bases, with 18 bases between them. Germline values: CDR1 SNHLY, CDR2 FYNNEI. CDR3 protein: CASLLGLTMEQFF. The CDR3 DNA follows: TGTGCCAGCCTCTTGGGACTCACTATGGAGCAGTTCTTC.

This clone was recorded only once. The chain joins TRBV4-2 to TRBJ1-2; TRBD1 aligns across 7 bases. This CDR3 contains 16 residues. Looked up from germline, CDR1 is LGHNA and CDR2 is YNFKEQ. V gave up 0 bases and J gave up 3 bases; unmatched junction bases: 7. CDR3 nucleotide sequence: TGTGCCAGCAGCCAAGATCCTACAGGGGAGTACTATGGCTACACCTTC. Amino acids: CASSQDPTGEYYGYTF.

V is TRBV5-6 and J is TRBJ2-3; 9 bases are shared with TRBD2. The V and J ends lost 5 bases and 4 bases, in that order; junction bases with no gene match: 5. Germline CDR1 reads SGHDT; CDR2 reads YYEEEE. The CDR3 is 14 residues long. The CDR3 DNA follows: TGTGCCAGCAGGACTAGCGGAATTCCAGATACGCAGTATTTT. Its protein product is CASRTSGIPDTQYF.

CDR3 sequence reads: CASSQDIAGSSTDTQYF. For the CDR3, the DNA is TGTGCCAGCAGCCAAGATATAGCCGGTTCAAGCACAGATACGCAGTATTTT. J is TRBJ2-3 and V is TRBV3-1 (or the pseudogene TRBV3-2); D gene unclear. The germline V gene encodes CDR1 LGHDT and CDR2 YNNKEL (reference sequence). Trimming pared 0 bases from V and 0 bases from J, leaving 13 bases between. The length of the CDR3 is 17 residues.

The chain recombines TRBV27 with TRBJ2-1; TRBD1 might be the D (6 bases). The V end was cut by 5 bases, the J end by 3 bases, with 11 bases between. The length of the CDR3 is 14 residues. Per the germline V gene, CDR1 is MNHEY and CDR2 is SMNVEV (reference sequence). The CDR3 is CASSLRDNYNEQFF. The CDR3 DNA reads TGTGCCAGCAGTCTCCGGGACAACTACAATGAGCAGTTCTTC.

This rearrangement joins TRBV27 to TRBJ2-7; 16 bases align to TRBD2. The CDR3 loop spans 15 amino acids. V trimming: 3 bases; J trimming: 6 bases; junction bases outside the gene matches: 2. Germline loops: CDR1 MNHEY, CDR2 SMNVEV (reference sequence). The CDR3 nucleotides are TGTGCCAGCAGTTTCGGGACTAGCGGGAGGGGCGAGCAGTACTTC. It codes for CASSFGTSGRGEQYF.